Listed here is a single TCR beta chain. What it binds is not known. The data stem from a study of shared clonotypes between healthy human individuals. Study context: The cohort comprised a couple of women and a few men. Their ages spanned 18 to 49 years.

Genomic DNA from each subset was divided evenly over several immunoSEQ plates. The method was immunoSEQ multiplex PCR; TCRdb's version includes in-frame clones alone and lacks a portion of them. The table has 600,000 or so clones, roughly 98% seen once; the top ten hold 0.25% to 0.35%. Regarding the study as a whole: A handful of donors had roughly 5% of their naive CD4 clonotypes in common.

CD45RO-negative, CCR7-positively selected cells formed the naive CD8 fraction, excluding terminally differentiated effector memory CD45RA+ cells. The donors were all Caucasian adults (living in Nashville, Tennessee). The CDR3 is 14 residues long. Trimming took 5 bases from V and 1 from J; bases not matched to a gene: 4. The V gene's germline CDR1 is SQVTM and CDR2 ANQGSEA. The TCR originated in a man aged 25-45 years in good health. The rearrangement joins TRBV29-1 to TRBJ2-3; TRBD1 matches at 9 bases. The sequenced sample was naive CD8+ T cells sorted from blood. The CDR3 loop reads CSVNRGPGTDTQYF. In DNA form, the CDR3 reads TGCAGCGTTAACAGGGGGCCGGGCACAGATACGCAGTATTTT.